This TCR beta chain came from a study of cytomegalovirus exposure and HLA in healthy donors. This clone has more than one count but fewer than ten. CDR1 SGHAT and CDR2 FQNNGV come from the germline V gene. The CDR3 has 16 residues. V was pared by 1 base and J by 6 bases, with 12 bases of the junction left unmatched. Primers included in the PCR were 60 Vbeta and 13 Jbeta primers. Here immunoSEQ multiplex PCR was the method, and the copy in TCRdb shows in-frame clones only, minus some. The sample contains about 120,000 clones, around three quarters of which appear only once. The sample comprised PBMCs. The sequence came from a woman in her forties or fifties in good health and CMV-seronegative. This rearrangement joins TRBV11-2 to TRBJ2-7, with 7 bases that match TRBD1. CDR3 sequence reads: CASSLVVGGASGEQYF. CDR3 nucleotide sequence: TGTGCCAGCAGCTTAGTTGTAGGGGGCGCTTCCGGCGAGCAGTACTTC.